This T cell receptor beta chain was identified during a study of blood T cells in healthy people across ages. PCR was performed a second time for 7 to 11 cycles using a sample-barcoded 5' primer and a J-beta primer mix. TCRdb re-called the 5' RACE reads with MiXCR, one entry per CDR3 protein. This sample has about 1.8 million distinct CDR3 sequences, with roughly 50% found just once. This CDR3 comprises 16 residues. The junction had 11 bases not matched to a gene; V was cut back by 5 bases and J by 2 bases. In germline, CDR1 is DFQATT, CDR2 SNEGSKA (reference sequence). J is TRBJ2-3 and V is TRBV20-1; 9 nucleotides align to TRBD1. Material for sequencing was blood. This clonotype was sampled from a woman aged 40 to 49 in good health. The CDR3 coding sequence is TGCAGTGCTCGTCCCGGGACAGGGACGGACACAGATACGCAGTATTTT. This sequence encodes CSARPGTGTDTDTQYF.